The clone carrying this TCR beta chain was seen repeatedly, ten times or more. Its cognate antigen is unknown. This specimen belongs to a study of T-cell reconstitution after alpha-beta-depleted transplantation in children. Study-level points and caveats: About two months after transplant, alpha-beta T cells reportedly came from several hundred expanded graft clones. Newly produced T cells mostly provided counts and TCRbeta diversity after one year, as hyperexpanded clones declined.

Unique molecular identifiers were incorporated when the TCRbeta library was constructed. MiXCR, run by TCRdb on the PCR reads, gives a single entry per CDR3 protein. This repertoire shows around 450,000 distinct CDR3 sequences, around 46% found once; its top ten account for approximately 25%. Germline CDR1 is SGHRS and CDR2 is YFSETQ. Between the trimmed V and J ends, which lost 4 bases and 1 base, there was a span of 12 bases. The CDR3 runs 15 residues. This sequence joins TRBV5-1 and TRBJ2-4; D might be TRBD1 (6 bases). This clonotype was sampled from a girl aged 2-10 years with aplastic anemia, due to receive a stem cell transplant. The sample here was PBMCs, taken before TCRalphabeta/CD19-depleted stem cell transplant. CDR3 amino acids: CASSLQGWAKNIQYF. The CDR3 bases are TGCGCCAGCAGCCTACAGGGTTGGGCCAAAAACATTCAGTACTTC.